This TCR beta chain is drawn from a study of T-cell reconstitution after alpha-beta-depleted transplantation in children. This clonotype was recorded a few times. The TCRbeta library was prepared with unique molecular identifiers. Each CDR3 protein is one row after TCRdb ran MiXCR on the PCR reads. The repertoire includes over 550,000 distinct CDR3 sequences, 10% of them detected once, and less than 5% sits in the top ten. Germline trimming cut 3 bases from V and 3 bases from J; bases unmatched to any gene: 2. This CDR3 has 15 residues. The material was PBMCs from the stem cell graft donor, obtained from the stem cell graft. The TCR originated in a human donor who donated a stem cell graft to a child with acute myeloid leukemia. The chain is built from TRBV12-3 or TRBV12-4 and TRBJ2-7; 13 bases line up with TRBD2. The CDR3 here is CASSLGTSGNYEQYF. DNA of the CDR3: TGTGCCAGCAGTTTGGGGACTAGCGGGAACTACGAGCAGTACTTC.